The sequence of this T cell receptor (beta chain) was determined in a study of regulatory T cells in long-lasting Graves disease. Overall study findings and caveats: Persistent disease preferred TRBV28, TRBJ1-2 and TRBJ2-5.

This clonotype has just a few counts. Its antigen is not identified. According to the study, TCR beta libraries were built with iRepertoire HTBI primers and CDR3-region Arm-PCR. TCRdb fed the multiplex PCR reads into MiXCR, producing one record per CDR3 protein. The sample has 550,000 to 600,000 distinct CDR3 sequences; 15% to 20% are singletons. Time point noted: newly diagnosed GD, antithyroid drugs for less than 3 months. RNA extracted from PBMCs served as the sequencing template. In this cohort, patients came from an endocrinology department located in Xi'an, China. This CDR3 is built from 14 residues. Trimming took 4 bases from V and 6 from J; bases not matched to a gene: 6. Per germline, CDR1 SGDLS and CDR2 YYNGEE. The sample was also linked to a second study, of T cells in Graves' hyperthyroidism and ophthalmopathy. That publication notes: Uncontrolled infection, other autoimmune disease, pregnancy or lactation led to exclusion. HTBI primers were employed in a first-round RT-PCR of the TCR CDR3.

The material sequenced was peripheral blood mononuclear cells (PBMCs), taken at new diagnosis, from a patient treated with antithyroid drugs. The J gene is TRBJ2-2, the V gene TRBV9; 7 bases align to TRBD2. The receptor comes from a man aged 18 to 29 with Graves disease. The CDR3 DNA follows: TGTGCCAGCAGCCCCCGGGGGGATCCCGGGGAGCTGTTTTTT. Amino acids: CASSPRGDPGELFF.